Listed below are T cell receptor beta chains from one sample, sequenced in a study of brain T cells in children with intractable seizures. Measured with immunoSEQ multiplex PCR; TCRdb has only the in-frame clones, and not every one. The sample holds 300,000 to 400,000 clones, about 94% seen once. Sequencing used peripheral blood, obtained roughly 5 months after surgery. Receptors were obtained from a boy younger than two with tuberous sclerosis and intractable seizures. CDR3s include the opening cysteine and the closing phenylalanine or tryptophan. A D gene is named only where the DNA matches it firmly. Size values are once, few and many counts, or a class for expanded clones, and some rows have none.

TRBJ2-5,TRBD1,TRBV7-8,.,TGTGCCAGCAGCTTAGCTTACAGGGGAGAGACCCAGTACTTC,CASSLAYRGETQYF
TRBJ2-3,.,TRBV23-1,.,TGCGCCAGTACGGGACTCACAGATACGCAGTATTTT,CASTGLTDTQYF
TRBJ2-2,TRBD2,TRBV4-1,.,TGCGCCAGCAGCCTCTTAGCGGGGGGGCGAGACGGGGAGCTGTTTTTT,CASSLLAGGRDGELFF
TRBJ1-1,.,TRBV20-1,.,TGCAGTGTCGAAGGAGGGAATGAAGCTTTCTTT,CSVEGGNEAFF
TRBJ2-5,.,TRBV7-2,.,TGTGCCAGCAGCTTAGGGGTCGGGGAGACCCAGTACTTC,CASSLGVGETQYF
TRBJ1-1,.,TRBV2,.,TGTGCCAGCAGACCTTCGAGTAACATGAACACTGAAGCTTTCTTT,CASRPSSNMNTEAFF
TRBJ1-4,.,TRBV6-6,.,TGTGCCAGCAGTTTCGGCGTTAGGGCAACTAATGAAAAACTGTTTTTT,CASSFGVRATNEKLFF
TRBJ1-2,TRBD1,TRBV7-9,few,TGTGCCAGCAGCTTAGAAGGGGGCGGCTATGGCTACACCTTC,CASSLEGGGYGYTF
TRBJ2-1,TRBD2,TRBV6-6,.,TGTGCCAGCAGTCACCCACCCCGCGGGGGGCCCCTATACAATGAGCAGTTCTTC,CASSHPPRGGPLYNEQFF
TRBJ1-2,.,TRBV12-1,.,TGTGCCAGCAGCTTTTCCGGGACAGGGAATCATGGCTACACCTTC,CASSFSGTGNHGYTF
TRBJ2-6,TRBD1,TRBV9,once,TGTGCCAGCAGCCCCACAGGGGGATCCTCTGGGGCCAACGTCCTGACTTTC,CASSPTGGSSGANVLTF
TRBJ1-1,.,TRBV20-1,.,TGCAGTGCTAGTTGGCAGCGAACTGAAGCTTTCTTT,CSASWQRTEAFF
TRBJ1-1,.,TRBV6-5,once,TGTGCCAGCGGAAAAGGACAGTCGAACACTGAAGCTTTCTTT,CASGKGQSNTEAFF
TRBJ1-5,.,TRBV28,many,TGTGCCAGCAGTTTTGTGGGATTAGGCAATCAGCCCCAGCATTTT,CASSFVGLGNQPQHF
TRBJ2-1,.,TRBV5-1,.,TGCGCCAGCAGCTTGGTCCCACTAGTGTCGTCCTACAATGAGCAGTTCTTC,CASSLVPLVSSYNEQFF
TRBJ1-2,.,TRBV19,.,TGTGCCAGTAGTATGTGGTGGTCTCAAGAAGGGCCTTATGGCTACACCTTC,CASSMWWSQEGPYGYTF
TRBJ1-1,.,TRBV10-3,.,TGTGCCATCAGTGCCTCGAACACTGAAGCTTTCTTT,CAISASNTEAFF
TRBJ1-5,.,TRBV30,.,TGTGCCTGGAGTGTACTATTAGGGGATCAGCCCCAGCATTTT,CAWSVLLGDQPQHF
TRBJ2-1,.,TRBV24-1,.,TGTGCCACCAGTGGGGGTCTAGCCCCCAATGAGCAGTTCTTC,CATSGGLAPNEQFF
TRBJ1-3,.,TRBV2,.,TGTGCCAGCAGTGTATCGGTCTCAAGAAACACCATATATTTT,CASSVSVSRNTIYF
TRBJ1-2,.,TRBV12-5,.,TGTGCTAGTGGTTTGGTAGGGGCAGGGTCCGACTATGGCTACACCTTC,CASGLVGAGSDYGYTF
TRBJ2-7,.,TRBV5-1,.,TGCGCCAGCAGCGCCTATTGGGGTCACCAGACCCACGAGCAGTACTTC,CASSAYWGHQTHEQYF
TRBJ1-6,TRBD1,TRBV5-1,.,TGCGCCAGCAGCAAAGGACAGGGAAATTCACCCCTCCACTTT,CASSKGQGNSPLHF
TRBJ2-4,TRBD1,TRBV10-1,.,TGCGCCAGCAGTGGAGGTGGGACAGGGTCGAAGGCCAAAAACATTCAGTACTTC,CASSGGGTGSKAKNIQYF
TRBJ2-3,.,TRBV7-8,.,TGTGCCAGCAGCTTACGCCACGGCAGCGCTAGCACAGATACGCAGTATTTT,CASSLRHGSASTDTQYF
TRBJ2-7,TRBD1,TRBV19,.,TGTGCCAGTAGTCTACTGGGGACAGGGAACTACGAGCAGTACTTC,CASSLLGTGNYEQYF
TRBJ1-5,.,TRBV19,once,TGTGCCAGTAGAAATTCAGGGGCCCAGCCCCAGCATTTT,CASRNSGAQPQHF
TRBJ2-1,TRBD1,TRBV7-8,.,TGTGCCGGGAGTAGAGGGACAGAGAAAAACAATGAGCAGTTCTTC,CAGSRGTEKNNEQFF
TRBJ2-4,TRBD2,TRBV20-1,.,TGCAGTGCTAGTTATCGGACTAGCGGAGGGAGAGGAAACATTCAGTACTTC,CSASYRTSGGRGNIQYF
TRBJ1-1,TRBD1,TRBV9,.,TGTGCCAGCAGCCCCCGACAGGGAACGAGGGTGAACACTGAAGCTTTCTTT,CASSPRQGTRVNTEAFF
TRBJ2-7,.,TRBV18,.,TGTGCCAGCTCACCAGGGAGACCCAGGAAGGCGTCCTCCTACGAGCAGTACTTT,CASSPGRPRKASSYEQYF
TRBJ1-1,.,TRBV11-2,few,TGTGCCAGCAGCTTCGGGACACTTGCCGAGGGCACTGAAGCTTTCTTT,CASSFGTLAEGTEAFF
TRBJ2-1,TRBD2,TRBV30,.,TGTGCCTGGAGTGGGCTAATAGCGGGAGGGCTCGATGAGCAGTTCTTC,CAWSGLIAGGLDEQFF
TRBJ2-5,.,TRBV12-3/TRBV12-4,few,TGTGCCAGCAGTTTTAAAGAGACCCAGTACTTC,CASSFKETQYF
TRBJ1-1,TRBD1,TRBV7-9,.,TGTGCCAGCAGCGTTGGGGACAGGGACTACACTGAAGCTTTCTTT,CASSVGDRDYTEAFF